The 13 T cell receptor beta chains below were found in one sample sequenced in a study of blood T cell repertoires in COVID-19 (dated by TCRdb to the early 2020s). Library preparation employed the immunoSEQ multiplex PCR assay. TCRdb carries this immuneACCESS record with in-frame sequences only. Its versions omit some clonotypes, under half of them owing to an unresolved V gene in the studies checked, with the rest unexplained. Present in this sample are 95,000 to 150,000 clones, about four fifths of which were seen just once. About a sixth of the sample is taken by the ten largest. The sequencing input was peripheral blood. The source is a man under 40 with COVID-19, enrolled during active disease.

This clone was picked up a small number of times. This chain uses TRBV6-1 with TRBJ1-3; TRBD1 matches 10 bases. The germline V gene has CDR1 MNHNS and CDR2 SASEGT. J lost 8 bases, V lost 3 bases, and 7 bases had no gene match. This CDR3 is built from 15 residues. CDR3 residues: CASSDTGTGADTIYF. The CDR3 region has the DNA TGTGCCAGCAGTGATACCGGGACAGGGGCAGACACCATATATTTT.

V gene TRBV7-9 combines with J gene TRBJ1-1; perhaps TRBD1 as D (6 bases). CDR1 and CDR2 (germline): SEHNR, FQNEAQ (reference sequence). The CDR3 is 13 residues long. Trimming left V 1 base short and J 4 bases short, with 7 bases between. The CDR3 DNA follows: TGTGCCAGCAGCTTAGAACAGGGCACTGAAGCTTTCTTT. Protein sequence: CASSLEQGTEAFF.

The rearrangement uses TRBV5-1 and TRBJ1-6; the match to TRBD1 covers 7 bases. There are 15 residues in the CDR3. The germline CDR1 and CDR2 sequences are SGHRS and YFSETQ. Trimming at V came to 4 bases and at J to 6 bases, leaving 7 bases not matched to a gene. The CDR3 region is CASSEGQTFNSPLHF. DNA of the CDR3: TGCGCCAGCAGCGAGGGACAGACTTTTAATTCACCCCTCCACTTT.

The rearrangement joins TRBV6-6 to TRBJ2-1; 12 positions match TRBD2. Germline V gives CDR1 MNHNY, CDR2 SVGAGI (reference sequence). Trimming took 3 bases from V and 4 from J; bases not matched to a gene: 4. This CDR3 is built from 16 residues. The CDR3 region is CASSYSGTSGYNEQFF. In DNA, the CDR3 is TGTGCCAGCAGTTATTCCGGGACTAGCGGGTACAATGAGCAGTTCTTC.

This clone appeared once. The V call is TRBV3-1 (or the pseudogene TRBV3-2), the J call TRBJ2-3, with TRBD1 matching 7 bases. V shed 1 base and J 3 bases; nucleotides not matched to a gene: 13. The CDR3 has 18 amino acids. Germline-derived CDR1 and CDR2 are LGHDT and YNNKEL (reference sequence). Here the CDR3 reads CASSQAKGGQRMTDTQYF. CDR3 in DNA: TGTGCCAGCAGCCAAGCAAAAGGGGGACAGCGGATGACAGATACGCAGTATTTT.

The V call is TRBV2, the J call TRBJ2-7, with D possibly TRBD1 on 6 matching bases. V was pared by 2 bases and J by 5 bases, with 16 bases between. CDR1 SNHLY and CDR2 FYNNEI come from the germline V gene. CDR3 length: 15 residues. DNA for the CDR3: TGTGCCAGCAGTGAACCAGGGGCGGTCAGGCACGAGCAGTACTTC. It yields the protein CASSEPGAVRHEQYF.

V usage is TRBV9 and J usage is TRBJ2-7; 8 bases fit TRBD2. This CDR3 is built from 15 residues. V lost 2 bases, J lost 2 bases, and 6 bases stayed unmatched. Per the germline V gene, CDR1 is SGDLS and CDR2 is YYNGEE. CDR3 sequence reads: CASSVQAGGPYEQYF. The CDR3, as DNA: TGTGCCAGCAGCGTTCAGGCGGGAGGCCCCTACGAGCAGTACTTC.

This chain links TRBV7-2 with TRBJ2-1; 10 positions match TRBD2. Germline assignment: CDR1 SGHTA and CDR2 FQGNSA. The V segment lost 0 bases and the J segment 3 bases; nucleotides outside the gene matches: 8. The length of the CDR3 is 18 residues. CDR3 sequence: CASSLAALAGAVYNEQFF. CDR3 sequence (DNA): TGTGCCAGCAGCTTAGCAGCGCTAGCGGGAGCGGTCTACAATGAGCAGTTCTTC.

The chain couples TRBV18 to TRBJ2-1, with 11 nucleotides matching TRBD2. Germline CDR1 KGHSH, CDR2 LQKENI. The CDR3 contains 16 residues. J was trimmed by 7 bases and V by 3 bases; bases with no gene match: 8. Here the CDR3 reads CASSPTTSGSRNEQFF. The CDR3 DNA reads TGTGCCAGCTCACCGACCACTAGCGGGAGTAGAAATGAGCAGTTCTTC.

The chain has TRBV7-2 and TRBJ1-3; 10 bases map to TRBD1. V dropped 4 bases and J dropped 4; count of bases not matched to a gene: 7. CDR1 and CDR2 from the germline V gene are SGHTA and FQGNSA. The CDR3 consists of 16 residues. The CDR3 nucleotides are TGTGCCAGCAGCTCCAGACAGGGGGCAAAAGGAAACACCATATATTTT. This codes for CASSSRQGAKGNTIYF.

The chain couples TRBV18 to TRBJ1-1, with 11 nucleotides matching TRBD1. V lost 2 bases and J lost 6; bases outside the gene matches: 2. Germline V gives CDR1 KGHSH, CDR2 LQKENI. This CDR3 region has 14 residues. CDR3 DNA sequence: TGTGCCAGCTCACCAGGGACAGGGGGTGCTGAAGCTTTCTTT. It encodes CASSPGTGGAEAFF.

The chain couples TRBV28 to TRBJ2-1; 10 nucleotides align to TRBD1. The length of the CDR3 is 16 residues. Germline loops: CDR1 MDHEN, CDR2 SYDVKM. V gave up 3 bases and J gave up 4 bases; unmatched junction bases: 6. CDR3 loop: CASSFPGQGLYNEQFF. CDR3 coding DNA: TGTGCCAGCAGTTTTCCGGGACAGGGGCTATACAATGAGCAGTTCTTC. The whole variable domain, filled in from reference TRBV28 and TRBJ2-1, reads DVKVTQSSRYLVKRTGEKVFLECVQDMDHENMFWYRQDPGLGLRLIYFSYDVKMKEKGDIPEGYSVSREKKERFSLILESASTNQTSMYLCASSFPGQGLYNEQFFGPGTRLTVL.

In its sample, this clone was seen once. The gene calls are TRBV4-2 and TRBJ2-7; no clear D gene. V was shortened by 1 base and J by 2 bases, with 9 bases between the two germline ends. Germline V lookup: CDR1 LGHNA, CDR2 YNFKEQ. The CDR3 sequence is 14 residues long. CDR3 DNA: TGTGCCAGCAGCCAAGGGTTCGGTGCCTACGAGCAGTACTTC. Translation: CASSQGFGAYEQYF.